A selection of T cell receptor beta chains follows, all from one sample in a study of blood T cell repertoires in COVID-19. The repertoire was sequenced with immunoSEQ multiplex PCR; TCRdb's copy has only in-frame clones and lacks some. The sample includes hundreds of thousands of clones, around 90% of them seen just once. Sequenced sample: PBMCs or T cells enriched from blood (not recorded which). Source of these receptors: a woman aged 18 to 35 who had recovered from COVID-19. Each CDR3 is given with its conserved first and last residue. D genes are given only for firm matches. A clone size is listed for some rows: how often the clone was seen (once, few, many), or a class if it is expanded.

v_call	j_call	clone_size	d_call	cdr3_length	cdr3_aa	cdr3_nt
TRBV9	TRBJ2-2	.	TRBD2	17	CASSVGLAGGNTGELFF	TGTGCCAGCAGCGTGGGACTAGCGGGAGGGAACACCGGGGAGCTGTTTTTT
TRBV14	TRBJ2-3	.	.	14	CASRPLVSTDTQYF	TGTGCCAGCAGACCACTAGTCAGCACAGATACGCAGTATTTT
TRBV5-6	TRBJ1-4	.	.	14	CASSPRGAEEKLFF	TGTGCCAGCAGCCCCCGGGGGGCTGAGGAAAAACTGTTTTTT
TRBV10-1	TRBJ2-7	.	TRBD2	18	CASSESSLAGERSYEQYF	TGCGCCAGCAGTGAGTCTTCGCTAGCGGGGGAACGGTCCTACGAGCAGTACTTC
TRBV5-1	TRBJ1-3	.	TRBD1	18	CASSTGTGTRNSGNTIYF	TGCGCCAGCAGCACCGGGACAGGGACGAGAAACTCTGGAAACACCATATATTTT
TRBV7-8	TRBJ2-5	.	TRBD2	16	CASSLTRLAGKETQYF	TGTGCCAGCAGCTTAACGAGACTAGCGGGGAAGGAGACCCAGTACTTC
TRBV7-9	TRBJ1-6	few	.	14	CASSLEAGRAPLHF	TGTGCCAGCAGCTTAGAGGCTGGCCGGGCACCCCTCCACTTT
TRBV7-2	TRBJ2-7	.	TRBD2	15	CASSPTSGRVYEQYF	TGTGCCAGCAGCCCTACTAGCGGGAGGGTTTACGAGCAGTACTTC
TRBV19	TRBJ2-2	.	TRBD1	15	CASSQQGANTGELFF	TGTGCCAGTAGTCAACAGGGGGCGAACACCGGGGAGCTGTTTTTT
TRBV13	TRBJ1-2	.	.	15	CASSPRGASPYGYTF	TGTGCCAGCAGCCCGCGGGGGGCCTCACCCTATGGCTACACCTTC
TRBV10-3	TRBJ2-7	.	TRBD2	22	CAISNPRGLAGGTPMGSYEQYF	TGTGCCATCAGTAACCCTAGGGGACTAGCGGGAGGAACCCCCATGGGATCCTACGAGCAGTACTTC
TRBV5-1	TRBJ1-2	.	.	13	CASSLEAARGYTF	TGCGCCAGCAGCTTGGAGGCGGCGCGTGGCTACACCTTC
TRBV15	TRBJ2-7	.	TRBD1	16	CATSRDLPGQGYEQYF	TGTGCCACCAGCAGAGACCTCCCGGGACAGGGCTACGAGCAGTACTTC
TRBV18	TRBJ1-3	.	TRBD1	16	CASSAGTVNSGNTIYF	TGTGCCAGCTCAGCCGGGACAGTTAACTCTGGAAACACCATATATTTT
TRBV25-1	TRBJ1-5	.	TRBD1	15	CASSDTGDSNQPQHF	TGTGCCAGCAGTGACACAGGGGATAGCAATCAGCCCCAGCATTTT
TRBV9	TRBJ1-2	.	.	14	CASSGTGKAYGYTF	TGTGCCAGCAGCGGCACAGGGAAGGCCTATGGCTACACCTTC
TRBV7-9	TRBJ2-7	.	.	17	CASSLFTGQMPPYEQYF	TGTGCCAGCAGCTTATTTACGGGTCAGATGCCACCCTACGAGCAGTACTTC
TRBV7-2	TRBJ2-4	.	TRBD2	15	CASSLASGNKNIQYF	TGTGCCAGCAGCTTAGCGAGCGGGAACAAAAACATTCAGTACTTC
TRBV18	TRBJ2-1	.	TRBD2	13	CASSLRREAEQFF	TGTGCCAGCTCACTCCGGCGGGAGGCTGAGCAGTTCTTC
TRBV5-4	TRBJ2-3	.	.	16	CASSLEAADRADTQYF	TGTGCCAGCAGCTTGGAGGCGGCGGATCGGGCAGATACGCAGTATTTT
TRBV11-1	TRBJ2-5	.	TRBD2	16	CASSLDLAGGGETQYF	TGTGCCAGCAGCTTAGACCTAGCGGGAGGAGGGGAGACCCAGTACTTC
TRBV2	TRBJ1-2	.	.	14	CASSATRINYGYTF	TGTGCCAGCAGTGCGACACGAATTAACTATGGCTACACCTTC
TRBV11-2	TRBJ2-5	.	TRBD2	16	CASSLGASGSLETQYF	TGTGCCAGCAGCTTAGGGGCTAGCGGGAGCCTAGAGACCCAGTACTTC
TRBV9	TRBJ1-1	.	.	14	CASSVPPEGTEAFF	TGTGCCAGCAGCGTACCCCCCGAGGGCACTGAAGCTTTCTTT
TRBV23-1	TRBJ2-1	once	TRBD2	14	CASSTSGGYNEQFF	TGCGCCAGCAGTACCAGCGGGGGCTACAATGAGCAGTTCTTC
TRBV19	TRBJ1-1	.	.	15	CASSIGGGEMAEAFF	TGTGCCAGTAGTATAGGGGGAGGAGAAATGGCTGAAGCTTTCTTT
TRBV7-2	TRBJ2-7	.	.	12	CASSLPSYEQYF	TGTGCCAGCAGCTTACCCAGCTACGAGCAGTACTTC
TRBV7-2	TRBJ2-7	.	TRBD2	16	CASSARSSGRAYEQYF	TGTGCCAGCAGCGCACGGTCTAGCGGGAGAGCCTACGAGCAGTACTTC
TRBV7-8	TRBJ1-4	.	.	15	CASSSGRAGSEKLFF	TGTGCCAGCAGCTCGGGCAGGGCGGGGAGTGAAAAACTGTTTTTT
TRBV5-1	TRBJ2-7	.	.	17	CASSWALWGGLGYEQYF	TGCGCCAGCAGCTGGGCCCTCTGGGGGGGCCTGGGGTACGAGCAGTACTTC
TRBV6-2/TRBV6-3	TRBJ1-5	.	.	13	CASSYLRDQPQHF	TGTGCCAGCAGTTACCTGCGGGATCAGCCCCAGCATTTT
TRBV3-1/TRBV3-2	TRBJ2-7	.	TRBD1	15	CASRGGTGVMHEQYF	TGTGCCAGCAGGGGAGGGACAGGGGTTATGCACGAGCAGTACTTC
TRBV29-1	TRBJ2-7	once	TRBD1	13	CSVRTGGESEQYF	TGCAGCGTCCGGACAGGGGGAGAAAGCGAGCAGTACTTC
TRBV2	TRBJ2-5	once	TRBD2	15	CASGRLAGQLETQYF	TGTGCCAGCGGGAGACTAGCGGGGCAACTTGAGACCCAGTACTTC
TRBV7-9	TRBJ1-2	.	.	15	CASSLDLRSNYGYTF	TGTGCCAGCAGCTTAGATCTTCGTTCTAACTATGGCTACACCTTC
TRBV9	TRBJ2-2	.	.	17	CASSVALSGGRNGELFF	TGTGCCAGCAGCGTAGCTTTGTCAGGGGGGCGAAACGGGGAGCTGTTTTTT
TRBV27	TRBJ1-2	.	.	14	CASSFSGGHNGYTF	TGTGCCAGCAGTTTTAGCGGGGGGCATAACGGCTACACCTTC
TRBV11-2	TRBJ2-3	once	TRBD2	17	CASRRTSLGEGTDTQYF	TGTGCCAGCAGGCGAACTTCTTTGGGGGAGGGGACAGATACGCAGTATTTT
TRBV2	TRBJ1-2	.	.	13	CASRASGRGGYTF	TGTGCCAGCAGGGCATCAGGGAGGGGTGGCTACACCTTC
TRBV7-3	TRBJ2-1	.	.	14	CASSLNGWNDEQFF	TGTGCCAGCAGCTTAAACGGGTGGAACGATGAGCAGTTCTTC
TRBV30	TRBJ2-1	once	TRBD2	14	CAWNPTSGRGEQFF	TGTGCCTGGAATCCGACTAGCGGGAGAGGTGAGCAGTTCTTC
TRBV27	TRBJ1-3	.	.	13	CASSLRGGNTIYF	TGTGCCAGCAGTTTAAGGGGCGGAAACACCATATATTTT